The 19 T cell receptor beta chains below come from one sample, sequenced in a study of blood T cell repertoires in COVID-19. Data came from immunoSEQ multiplex PCR; TCRdb stores just in-frame clones and leaves some out. In the table there are under 300,000 clones, less than 90% of which are singletons. The sample consisted of peripheral blood. The origin of the receptors is a man between 60 and 75 years old with acute or convalescent COVID-19.

The chain's CDR3 is CASSLGRSLTEAFF. CDR3 coding DNA: TGTGCCAGCAGCTTGGGCAGGTCCCTCACTGAAGCTTTCTTT. The chain couples TRBV5-4 to TRBJ1-1, with D uncertain. Trimming pared 0 bases from V and 4 bases from J, leaving 10 bases between. Looked up from germline, CDR1 is SGHNT and CDR2 is YYREEE (reference sequence). The CDR3 loop spans 14 amino acids.

This sequence joins TRBV28 and TRBJ2-7; 8 nucleotides line up with TRBD1. Per germline, CDR1 MDHEN and CDR2 SYDVKM. This CDR3 region has 14 residues. Unmatched junction bases numbered 4, after V lost 5 bases and J lost 1 base. CDR3 nucleotides: TGTGCCAGCAGTCCCCGGGACAGGTCCTACGAGCAGTACTTC. Translation: CASSPRDRSYEQYF.

The V and J genes are TRBV6-1 and TRBJ2-7, with 7 bases lining up with TRBD1. Germline V gene lookup returns CDR1 MNHNS and CDR2 SASEGT. V lost 0 bases and J lost 4; bases outside the gene matches: 3. The length of the CDR3 is 14 residues. CDR3 in DNA: TGTGCCAGCAGTGAAGCAGGGGGCGTATACGAGCAGTACTTC. This sequence encodes CASSEAGGVYEQYF.

The gene calls are TRBV29-1 and TRBJ2-7, with 8 bases matching TRBD1. Germline lookup yields CDR1 SQVTM and CDR2 ANQGSEA. The length of the CDR3 is 13 residues. V shed 3 bases and J 5 bases; nucleotides not matched to a gene: 6. The CDR3 DNA is TGCAGCGTTGAGGGACAGGTACAGGACGAGCAGTACTTC. This sequence encodes CSVEGQVQDEQYF.

V usage is TRBV6-2 or TRBV6-3 and J usage is TRBJ2-1; 7 nucleotides agree with TRBD2. This CDR3 comprises 14 residues. CDR1 and CDR2 from the germline V gene are MNHEY and SVGEGT. V trimming: 5 bases; J trimming: 5 bases; junction bases outside the gene matches: 6. The DNA for the CDR3 is TGTGCCAGCAGTAAACCGGGACTAAACAATGAGCAGTTCTTC. It specifies CASSKPGLNNEQFF.

The chain joins TRBV5-1 to TRBJ2-1, with 12 bases that match TRBD2. Looked up from germline, CDR1 is SGHRS and CDR2 is YFSETQ. V shed 7 bases and J 0 bases; nucleotides not matched to a gene: 8. This CDR3 has 17 residues. The CDR3 loop reads CASRGLAGISSYNEQFF. CDR3 in DNA: TGCGCCAGCCGAGGACTAGCGGGGATCAGCTCCTACAATGAGCAGTTCTTC.

The chain employs TRBV6-6 and TRBJ1-5; TRBD1 might be the D (5 bases). V lost 7 bases to trimming and J lost 4 bases, with 17 bases between them. The CDR3 loop spans 15 amino acids. Germline assignment: CDR1 MNHNY and CDR2 SVGAGI (reference sequence). CDR3 amino acids: CASMSRAVINQPQHF. In DNA form, the CDR3 reads TGTGCCAGCATGTCCAGGGCTGTGATAAATCAGCCCCAGCATTTT.

This clone was counted only a few times. The chain couples TRBV28 to TRBJ2-2, with a possible D match to TRBD1 (6 bases). The CDR3 is 17 residues long. Between the trimmed V and J ends, which lost 5 bases and 5 bases, there was a span of 21 bases. The germline gives CDR1 MDHEN, CDR2 SYDVKM. The CDR3 here is CASSIGTLRRHTGELFF. The CDR3 nucleotides are TGTGCCAGCAGTATCGGGACACTTCGACGACATACCGGGGAGCTGTTTTTT.

This rearrangement joins TRBV21-1 to TRBJ1-2; the table's D call TRBD1 went unverified against the DNA. TRBV21-1 is described as a pseudogene. CDR3 length equals 11 residues. The CDR3 spells CASITIYGYTF. CDR3 DNA: TGTGCCAGCATTACAATCTATGGCTACACCTTC.

This chain uses TRBV18 with TRBJ2-1, with TRBD2 identical over 7 bases. The CDR3 is made up of 14 amino acids. Germline V gives CDR1 KGHSH, CDR2 LQKENI. Trimming at V came to 4 bases and at J to 5 bases, leaving 5 bases not matched to a gene. The DNA of the CDR3 is TGTGCCAGCTCACGAACCGGGACTAACAATGAGCAGTTCTTC. It translates to CASSRTGTNNEQFF.

The chain is built from TRBV5-1 and TRBJ2-5; D perhaps matches TRBD1 (5 bases). The CDR3 is made up of 13 amino acids. V lost 2 bases and J lost 5, with 10 bases in between. Germline V gene sequence: CDR1 SGHRS, CDR2 YFSETQ. The CDR3 nucleotides are TGCGCCAGCAGCTTAGGGGTAATGGAGACCCAGTACTTC. Translated: CASSLGVMETQYF.

The chain links TRBV27 to TRBJ1-5; D might be TRBD1 (6 bases). The length of the CDR3 is 14 residues. V was pared by 4 bases and J by 6 bases, with 13 bases between. Germline V gene sequence: CDR1 MNHEY, CDR2 SMNVEV (reference sequence). The chain's CDR3 is CASSSTGISQPQHF. The CDR3 DNA follows: TGTGCCAGCAGTTCTACAGGGATCAGTCAGCCCCAGCATTTT.

This clone was detected many times. This chain uses TRBV7-8 with TRBJ2-2; the D is unclear. Germline V gene lookup returns CDR1 SGHVS and CDR2 FQNEAQ. There are 17 residues in the CDR3. V shed 5 bases and J shed 2 bases, with 18 bases lying between them. The CDR3 nucleotides read TGTGCCAGCAGCCATTTCCCCAACAGTCCCAACACCGGGGAGCTGTTTTTT. Amino acid sequence: CASSHFPNSPNTGELFF.

This clone was detected only once. The V gene is TRBV18, the J gene TRBJ2-7; 10 nucleotides agree with TRBD2. Germline V gene lookup returns CDR1 KGHSH and CDR2 LQKENI. J gave up 5 bases and V 6 bases, and 10 bases lay outside the gene matches. The CDR3 consists of 15 residues. Written as DNA, the CDR3 is TGTGCCAGCTCTCGTAGGACTAGCGGTGTCGACGAGCAGTACTTC. Protein product: CASSRRTSGVDEQYF.

This chain connects TRBV30 to TRBJ2-4, with 7 bases aligning to TRBD1. Germline CDR1 GTSNPN, CDR2 SVGIG (reference sequence). J lost 1 base, V lost 3 bases, and 3 bases had no gene match. The CDR3 is 14 residues long. The CDR3 spells CAWRGDSAKNIQYF. The CDR3, as DNA: TGTGCCTGGAGGGGGGACAGCGCCAAAAACATTCAGTACTTC.

The V and J genes are TRBV28 and TRBJ1-5; the D gene is possibly TRBD1 (5 bases). CDR1 and CDR2 from the germline V gene are MDHEN and SYDVKM. Trimming stripped 7 bases from V and 5 bases from J, with 18 bases between. The CDR3 extends over 15 amino acids. The CDR3 protein is CASTTRWTSDQPQHF. Written as DNA, the CDR3 is TGTGCCAGCACCACAAGGTGGACAAGCGATCAGCCCCAGCATTTT.

The V call is TRBV14, the J call TRBJ2-5; perhaps TRBD2 as D (5 bases). The germline V gene has CDR1 SGHDN and CDR2 FVKESK. The CDR3 is 16 amino acids. V lost 2 bases and J lost 5, with 18 bases in between. CDR3 DNA: TGTGCCAGCAGCCAACCCCGGGGAAAAGGCCCCGAGACCCAGTACTTC. It codes for CASSQPRGKGPETQYF.

The chain combines TRBV28 with TRBJ1-4; 7 positions agree with TRBD1. Trimming at V came to 5 bases and at J to 1 base, leaving 7 bases not matched to a gene. Germline V gene data show CDR1 as MDHEN and CDR2 as SYDVKM. The CDR3 spans 16 residues. The CDR3 protein is CASSTQGGGTNEKLFF. DNA for the CDR3: TGTGCCAGCAGTACCCAGGGGGGCGGAACTAATGAAAAACTGTTTTTT.

This clone was recorded a few times. The gene calls are TRBV29-1 and TRBJ1-2; no clear D gene. The CDR3 extends over 13 amino acids. Trimming took off 2 bases at V and 7 bases at J, with 14 bases between the two ends. Germline V CDR1 and CDR2: SQVTM, ANQGSEA. The chain's CDR3 is CSVESEKSFGYTF. CDR3 coding DNA: TGCAGCGTTGAATCGGAGAAGTCGTTTGGCTACACCTTC.